This is a list of T cell receptor beta chains from one sample in a study of blood T cells in healthy people across ages. TCRdb re-called the 5' RACE reads with MiXCR, one entry per CDR3 protein. In the table there are 1 million or so distinct CDR3 sequences, roughly 24% of which are singletons. These data also featured in a second study, about T cells of mothers and their children.

The sample taken for sequencing was blood. The receptors were sampled from a girl aged 2 to 9 in good health. Both conserved end residues are part of each CDR3. A D gene is named only where the DNA matches it firmly.

v_call	d_call	j_call	cdr3_aa
TRBV10-3	TRBD2	-	CAISARGTSYEQYF
TRBV7-9	-	TRBJ2-4	CASSLEGGGLAVQYF
TRBV7-3	-	TRBJ2-2	CASSLIPETGELFF
TRBV4-1	-	TRBJ2-1	CASSQGVLMSYNEQFF
TRBV9	TRBD2	TRBJ2-2	CASSAREGTTPNTGELFF
TRBV12-3/TRBV12-4	-	TRBJ2-1	CASSWGFGRSYNEQFF
TRBV7-2	-	TRBJ1-1	CASSLLQMNTEAFF
TRBV10-3	TRBD1	-	CAISESGTGGPEWRQFF
TRBV12-3/TRBV12-4	-	TRBJ2-1	CASRVPGVDNEQFF
TRBV6-5	TRBD1	TRBJ2-3	CASSNRDRTGTDTQYF
TRBV7-9	-	TRBJ2-1	CASSSTRPNSYNEQFF
TRBV5-1	TRBD2	TRBJ2-2	CASSLVGLAGERGNRELFF
TRBV29-1	-	TRBJ2-3	CSVAVRGDTQYF
TRBV18	TRBD1	TRBJ2-1	CASSPGQGALNEQFF